Listed below are T cell receptor beta chains from one sample, sequenced in a study of blood T cell repertoires in COVID-19. Some clones are missing from TCRdb's copy, which holds only in-frame ones; the method was immunoSEQ multiplex PCR. The sample holds around 250,000 clones; 80% to 85% are singletons and the top ten take 4.4%. Sample: peripheral blood. These receptor sequences come from a man aged 45-65 years with active or convalescent COVID-19. CDR3s include the opening cysteine and the closing phenylalanine or tryptophan. The D gene is left open where the match is weak.

length,D,J,V,DNA,CDR3
17,.,TRBJ2-6,TRBV14,TGTGCCAGCAGCCAAGGGGCCAGCAATACTGGGGCCAACGTCCTGACTTTC,CASSQGASNTGANVLTF
16,TRBD1,TRBJ2-3,TRBV11-3,TGTGCCAGCAGCCCGCCGGGACAGGGTGGGACAGATACGCAGTATTTT,CASSPPGQGGTDTQYF
17,TRBD1,TRBJ2-2,TRBV28,TGTGCCAGCAGTTCCCTCCGACAGGGGGCTGCCACCGGGGAGCTGTTTTTT,CASSSLRQGAATGELFF
16,TRBD2,TRBJ2-1,TRBV18,TGTGCCAGCTCACAACTTAGCGGGGGGGCTCGGAATGAGCAGTTCTTC,CASSQLSGGARNEQFF
16,.,TRBJ2-1,TRBV9,TGTGCCAGCAGCGGACCCCGACAGAGACCCTACAATGAGCAGTTCTTC,CASSGPRQRPYNEQFF
15,TRBD1,TRBJ1-3,TRBV6-5,TGTGCCAGCAGTTCACAGGGGGCGTCCGGAAACACCATATATTTT,CASSSQGASGNTIYF
14,.,TRBJ1-1,TRBV28,TGTGCCAGCAGCAAGCCACTCTCGAACACTGAAGCTTTCTTT,CASSKPLSNTEAFF
15,TRBD1,TRBJ1-2,TRBV15,TGTGCCACCAGCAGAGAGGACAGGGATAACTATGGCTACACCTTC,CATSREDRDNYGYTF
12,TRBD2,TRBJ2-1,TRBV9,TGTGCCAGCAGCGGGGGAGGGGATGAGCAGTTCTTC,CASSGGGDEQFF
14,.,TRBJ2-5,TRBV7-3,TGTGCCAGCAGCGACGGCGGGGCCGGAGAGACCCAGTACTTC,CASSDGGAGETQYF